What follows describes a single T cell receptor (beta chain). CD8+ and CD4+ T cells taken from blood had their TCR beta sequenced. While CD8+ and CD4+ T cells were isolated negatively, TEMRA cells were enriched by FACS. V shed 4 bases and J shed 2 bases, with 14 bases lying between them. The germline V gene has CDR1 SQVTM and CDR2 ANQGSEA. The CDR3 sequence is 15 residues long. After extraction with the RNeasy kit, about 0.5 to 1 ug of the RNA was reverse transcribed using random hexamers. Across 54 Vbeta and 13 Jbeta, TCR beta CDR3 was amplified with immunoSEQ multiplex PCR. Via MiXCR, TCRdb re-called the immunoSEQ multiplex PCR reads, giving one row per CDR3 protein. The sample comprises about 130,000 distinct CDR3 sequences, 91% of which are singletons, and over 0.2% rests with the top ten. This entry is derived from a study of CD8 T cells in Susac syndrome.

This TCR derives from a human donor with multiple sclerosis. The sample was CD8+ T cells from PBMCs. V gene TRBV29-1 combines with J gene TRBJ2-2, with a weak D call TRBD2 (6 bases). This CDR3 reads CSVGVAGINTGELFF. Written as DNA, the CDR3 is TGCAGCGTTGGAGTCGCGGGGATAAACACCGGGGAGCTGTTTTTT.